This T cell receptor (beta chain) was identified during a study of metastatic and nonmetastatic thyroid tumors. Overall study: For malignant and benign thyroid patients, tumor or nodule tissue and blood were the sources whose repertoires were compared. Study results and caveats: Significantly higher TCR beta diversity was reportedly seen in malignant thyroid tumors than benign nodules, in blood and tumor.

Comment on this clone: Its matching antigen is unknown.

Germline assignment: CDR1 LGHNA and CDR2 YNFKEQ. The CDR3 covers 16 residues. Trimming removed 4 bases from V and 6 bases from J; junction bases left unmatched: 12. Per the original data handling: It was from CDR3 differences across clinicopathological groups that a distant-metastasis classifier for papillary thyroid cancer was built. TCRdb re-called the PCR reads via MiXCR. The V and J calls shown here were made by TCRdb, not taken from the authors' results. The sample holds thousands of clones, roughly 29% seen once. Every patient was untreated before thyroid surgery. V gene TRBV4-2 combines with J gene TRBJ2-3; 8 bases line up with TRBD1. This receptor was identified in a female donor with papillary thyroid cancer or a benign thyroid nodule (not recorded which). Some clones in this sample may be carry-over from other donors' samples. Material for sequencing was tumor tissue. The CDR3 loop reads CASSPGQGGEWDTQYF. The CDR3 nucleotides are TGTGCCAGCAGCCCAGGACAGGGTGGGGAGTGGGATACGCAGTATTTT.